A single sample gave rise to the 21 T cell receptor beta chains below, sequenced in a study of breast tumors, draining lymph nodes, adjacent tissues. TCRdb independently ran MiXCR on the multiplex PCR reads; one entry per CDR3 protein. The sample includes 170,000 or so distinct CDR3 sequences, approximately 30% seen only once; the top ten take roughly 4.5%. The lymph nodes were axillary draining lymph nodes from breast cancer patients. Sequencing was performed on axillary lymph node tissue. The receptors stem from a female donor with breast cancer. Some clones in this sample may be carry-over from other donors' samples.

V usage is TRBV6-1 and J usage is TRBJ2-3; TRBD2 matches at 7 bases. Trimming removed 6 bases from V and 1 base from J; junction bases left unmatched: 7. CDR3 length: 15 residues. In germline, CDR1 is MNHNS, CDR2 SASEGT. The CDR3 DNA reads TGTGCCAGCAGGCAAGGGGACTACCGCACAGATACGCAGTATTTT. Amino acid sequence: CASRQGDYRTDTQYF.

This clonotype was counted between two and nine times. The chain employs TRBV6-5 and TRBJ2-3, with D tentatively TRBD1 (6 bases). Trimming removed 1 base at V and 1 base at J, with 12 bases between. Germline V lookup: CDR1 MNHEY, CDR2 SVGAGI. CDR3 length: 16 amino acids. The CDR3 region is CASSYFQGLGTDTQYF. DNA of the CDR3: TGTGCCAGCAGTTACTTTCAGGGGCTCGGCACAGATACGCAGTATTTT.

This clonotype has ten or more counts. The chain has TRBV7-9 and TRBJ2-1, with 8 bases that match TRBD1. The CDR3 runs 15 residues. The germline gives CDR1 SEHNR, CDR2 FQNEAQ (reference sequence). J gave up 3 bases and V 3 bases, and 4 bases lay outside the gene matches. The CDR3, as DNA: TGTGCCAGCAGCTTGACGGACAGGGTCTACAATGAGCAGTTCTTC. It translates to CASSLTDRVYNEQFF.

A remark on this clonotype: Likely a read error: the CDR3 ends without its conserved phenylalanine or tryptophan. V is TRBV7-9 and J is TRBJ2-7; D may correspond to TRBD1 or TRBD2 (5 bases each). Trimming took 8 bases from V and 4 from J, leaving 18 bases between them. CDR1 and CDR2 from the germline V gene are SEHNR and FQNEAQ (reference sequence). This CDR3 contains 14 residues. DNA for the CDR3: TGTGCCAGCGCCTCCTCGGGGCAGGGATACGAGCAGTACTCC. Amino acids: CASASSGQGYEQYS.

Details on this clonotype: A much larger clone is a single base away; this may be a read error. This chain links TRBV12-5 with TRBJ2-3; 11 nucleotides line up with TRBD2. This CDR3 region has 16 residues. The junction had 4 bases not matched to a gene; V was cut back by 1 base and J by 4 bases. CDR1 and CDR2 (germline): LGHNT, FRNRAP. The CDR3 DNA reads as TGTGCTAGTGGTTTGGGGCTAGCGGGAGGCCCAGATACGCAGTATTTT. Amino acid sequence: CASGLGLAGGPDTQYF.

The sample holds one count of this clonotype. CDR3 sequence reads: CASSLGGTGLRQPQHF. CDR3 DNA: TGTGCCAGCAGTTTAGGCGGGACAGGGCTCAGGCAGCCCCAGCATTTT. This rearrangement joins TRBV12-3 or TRBV12-4 to TRBJ1-5; 9 bases are a match to TRBD1. The V segment lost 1 base and the J segment 7 bases; nucleotides outside the gene matches: 8. The CDR3 extends over 16 amino acids.

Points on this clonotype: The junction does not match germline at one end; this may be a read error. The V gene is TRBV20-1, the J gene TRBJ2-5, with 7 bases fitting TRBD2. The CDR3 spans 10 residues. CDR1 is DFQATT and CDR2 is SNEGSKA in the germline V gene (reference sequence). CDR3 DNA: TGCAGTGCTAGAGCGGGAGGCAGGGCCTTC. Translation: CSARAGGRAF.

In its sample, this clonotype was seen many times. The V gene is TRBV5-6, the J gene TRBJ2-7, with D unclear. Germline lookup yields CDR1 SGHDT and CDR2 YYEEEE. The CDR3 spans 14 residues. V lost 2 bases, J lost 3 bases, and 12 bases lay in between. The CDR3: CASSLGIAIYEQYF. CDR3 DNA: TGTGCCAGCAGCTTAGGAATAGCCATCTACGAGCAGTACTTC.

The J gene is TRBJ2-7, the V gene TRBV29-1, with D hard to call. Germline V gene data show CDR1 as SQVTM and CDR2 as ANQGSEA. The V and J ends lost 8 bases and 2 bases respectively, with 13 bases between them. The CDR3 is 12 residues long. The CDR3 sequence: CSLSPGTYEQYF. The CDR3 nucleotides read TGCAGCTTGTCTCCCGGTACCTACGAGCAGTACTTC.

DNA of the CDR3: TGTGCCAGCAGCTTAGTTGGTGAAGCTTTCTTT. It is translated as CASSLVGEAFF. The genes are TRBV5-5 and TRBJ1-1; no clear D gene. This CDR3 has 11 residues. Trimming cost V 2 bases and J 7 bases, with 6 bases left between them. Germline lookup yields CDR1 SGHKS and CDR2 YYEKEE (reference sequence).

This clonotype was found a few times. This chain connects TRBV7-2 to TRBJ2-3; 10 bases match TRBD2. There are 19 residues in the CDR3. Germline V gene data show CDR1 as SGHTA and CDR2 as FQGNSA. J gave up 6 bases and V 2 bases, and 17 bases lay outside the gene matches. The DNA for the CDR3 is TGTGCCAGCAGCTTATTCCCCAGCGGGGGGGCGGGGGTGCTCGATACGCAGTATTTT. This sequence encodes CASSLFPSGGAGVLDTQYF.

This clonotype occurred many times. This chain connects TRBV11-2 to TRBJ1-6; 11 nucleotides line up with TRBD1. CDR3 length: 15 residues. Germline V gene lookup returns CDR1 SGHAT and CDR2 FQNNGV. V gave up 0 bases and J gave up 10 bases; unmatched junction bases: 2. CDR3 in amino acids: CASSLDGTGGSPLHF. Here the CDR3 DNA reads TGTGCCAGCAGCTTAGACGGGACAGGGGGGTCACCCCTCCACTTT.

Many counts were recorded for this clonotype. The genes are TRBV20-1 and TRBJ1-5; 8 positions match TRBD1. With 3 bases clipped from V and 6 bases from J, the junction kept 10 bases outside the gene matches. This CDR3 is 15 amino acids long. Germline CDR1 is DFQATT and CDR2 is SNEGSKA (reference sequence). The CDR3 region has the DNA TGCAGTGCTAGTAAGGTCAGGGGGCCGGGTCAGCCCCAGCATTTT. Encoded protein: CSASKVRGPGQPQHF.

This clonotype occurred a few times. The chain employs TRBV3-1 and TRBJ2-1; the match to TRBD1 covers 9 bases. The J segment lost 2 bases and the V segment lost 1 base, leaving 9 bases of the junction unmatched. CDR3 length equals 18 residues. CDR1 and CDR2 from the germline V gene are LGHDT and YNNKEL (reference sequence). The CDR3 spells CASSQARTGGVPYNEQFF. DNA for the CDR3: TGTGCCAGCAGCCAAGCTCGTACAGGGGGCGTCCCCTACAATGAGCAGTTCTTC.

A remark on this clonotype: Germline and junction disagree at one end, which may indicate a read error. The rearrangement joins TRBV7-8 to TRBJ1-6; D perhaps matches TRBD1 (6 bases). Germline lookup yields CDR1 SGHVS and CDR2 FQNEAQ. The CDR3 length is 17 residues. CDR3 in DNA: TGTACCAGCAGCCCAGGGTCTGGGGGCTCCTACAATTCACCCCTCCACTTT. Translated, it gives CTSSPGSGGSYNSPLHF.

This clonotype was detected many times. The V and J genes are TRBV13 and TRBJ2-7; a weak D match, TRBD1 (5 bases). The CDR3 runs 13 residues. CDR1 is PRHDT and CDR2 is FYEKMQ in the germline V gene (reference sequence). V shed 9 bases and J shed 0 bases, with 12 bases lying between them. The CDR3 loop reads CASRGSTSYEQYF. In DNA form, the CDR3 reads TGTGCCAGTAGGGGATCAACCTCCTACGAGCAGTACTTC.

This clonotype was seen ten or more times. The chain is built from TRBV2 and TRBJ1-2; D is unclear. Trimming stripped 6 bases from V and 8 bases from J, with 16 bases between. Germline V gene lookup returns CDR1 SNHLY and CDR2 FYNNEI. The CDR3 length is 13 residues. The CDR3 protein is CASSTGLVRGYTF. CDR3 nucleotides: TGTGCCAGCAGCACGGGCCTCGTGCGGGGCTACACCTTC. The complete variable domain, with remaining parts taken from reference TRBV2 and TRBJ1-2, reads EPEVTQTPSHQVTQMGQEVILRCVPISNHLYFYWYRQILGQKVEFLVSFYNNEISEKSEIFDDQFSVERPDGSNFTLKIRSTKLEDSAMYFCASSTGLVRGYTFGSGTRLTVV.

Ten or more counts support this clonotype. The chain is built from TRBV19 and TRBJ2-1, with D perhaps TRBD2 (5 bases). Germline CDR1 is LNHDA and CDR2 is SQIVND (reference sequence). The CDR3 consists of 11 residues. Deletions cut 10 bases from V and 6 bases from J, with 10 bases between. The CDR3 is CATRRGNEQFF. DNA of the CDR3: TGTGCCACCCGACGGGGCAATGAGCAGTTCTTC.

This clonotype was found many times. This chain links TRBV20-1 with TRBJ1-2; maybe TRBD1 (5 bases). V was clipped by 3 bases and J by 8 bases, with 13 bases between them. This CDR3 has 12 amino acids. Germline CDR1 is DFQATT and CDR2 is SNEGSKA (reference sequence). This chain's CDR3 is CSASVGARGYTF. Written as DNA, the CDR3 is TGCAGTGCTAGTGTAGGGGCTAGGGGCTACACCTTC.

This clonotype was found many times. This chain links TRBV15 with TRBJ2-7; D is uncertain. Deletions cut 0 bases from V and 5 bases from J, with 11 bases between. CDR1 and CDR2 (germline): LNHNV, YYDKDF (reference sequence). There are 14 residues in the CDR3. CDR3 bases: TGTGCCACCAGCAGAGATTGGGGTAGGGACGAGCAGTACTTC. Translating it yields CATSRDWGRDEQYF.

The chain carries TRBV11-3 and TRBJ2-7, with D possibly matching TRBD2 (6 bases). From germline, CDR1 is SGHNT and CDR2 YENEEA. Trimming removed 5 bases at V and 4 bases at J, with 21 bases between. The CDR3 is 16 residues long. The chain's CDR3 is CASSPFYHTGVYEQYF. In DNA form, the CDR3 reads TGTGCCAGCAGCCCCTTTTACCACACGGGGGTTTACGAGCAGTACTTC.